This T cell receptor beta chain originates from a study of beta chain features in type 1 diabetes (dated by TCRdb to the late 2010s). A note on the overall study: No differences in mean age, gender distribution, total cell number or subset yield were found between patients and healthy donors. Regulatory and stem cell-like memory subsets were obtained from only 8 patients and roughly 8 healthy donors, while naive and central memory subsets were obtained from all 30 or so donors. In the study, recently diagnosed type 1 diabetes patients and matched healthy donors were compared on the TCRB repertoires of their sorted circulating CD4+ T cell subsets. A total of about 100 million sorted cells were examined across all samples, and RNA yield correlated strongly with the number of cells per subset.

The CDR3 holds 16 amino acids from the cysteine to the phenylalanine. Only the CDR3 region is kept as DNA, spanning 48 bases read in frame from base 1. The trim is 4 bases for V and 0 bases for J, with a gap of 12 bases between the germline ends. CDR1 is given as SGHDN and CDR2 as FVKESK, both from the germline V gene. The entire amount of isolated RNA was reverse transcribed using the High Capacity cDNA Reverse Transcription Kit, so the sequenced TCRB transcripts were expressed ones. Naive, central memory and regulatory T cell samples underwent deep immunoSEQ sequencing, averaging around 3.7 million total reads per sample. After sorted cells were lysed in RLT buffer, RNA was extracted with DNase-treated RNeasy Micro or Mini kits, with the choice depending on cell number. To prevent cross-contamination, each cell subset was processed individually, whereas patient and healthy donor samples were processed jointly. Using the immunoSEQ multiplex PCR, TCRB sequences were amplified from cDNA into 87-bp fragments spanning the CDR3 region. Amplicons were sequenced on the Illumina HiSeq platform. The study's own analysis went as follows. PCR bias was corrected computationally using synthetic template baselines, and reads within Hamming distance 2 were collapsed, with unmergeable singletons discarded. Reads were aligned against IMGT to assign V, D and J genes, CDR3 length and insertions or deletions at six rearrangement sites. Within each subset, clonotype counts were normalized to sorted cell number, and only after that were true diversity and Gini coefficients computed with the tcR R package. The overlap coefficient, calculated on TCRB nucleotide sequences, was used to measure repertoire sharing. Out-of-frame TCRB sequences from naive cells were analyzed as a proxy for the pre-selection repertoire. TCRdb provides this immuneACCESS table in a form limited to in-frame rearrangements. Some clones are lacking; in checked studies, under half of them reflect an unresolved V gene, and why the rest are absent is not known. From that table come the V and J calls and clone size; the DNA was used to work out D and trimming. The sample table lists under 900,000 clones, roughly 15% of them with a count of one. The ten largest make up 0.02% to 0.025% of the sample.

The research as a whole found: Shorter templates might have been favored by PCR, but patient and control samples were amplified and corrected together, so both groups would have been affected equally by any skew. Because small numbers of individuals were included in the HLA sub-analyses, any influence of HLA type on TCRB rearrangement was left unresolved. Because cDNA rather than genomic DNA was sequenced, highly expressing activated cells could have been over-represented, although no difference in activation and CD3 levels was found between groups. Naive, central memory and regulatory TCRB repertoires appeared to be more similar among patients than among healthy donors. In all four CD4+ subsets, TCRB CDR3 length was moderately but significantly shorter in type 1 diabetes patients. At VDJ recombination sites, patients with type 1 diabetes made fewer insertions and deleted more nucleotides, a pattern implying thymic rearrangement abnormalities.

From each donor, a single peripheral blood sample of roughly 0.11 L on average was drawn into heparinised tubes. A BD FACSAria II and a panel including CD45RO, CCR7, CD25, CD127, CD95 and CD27 were used to sort naive, central memory, regulatory and stem cell-like memory CD4+ T cells. Purity was above 95% for every sorted population. PBMCs were isolated right away by Lymphoprep density gradient centrifugation and were stained directly, without culture. So that batch effects would be minimized, each experiment stained and sorted samples in pairs, pairing one healthy donor with one patient. The sample holds a few counts of this clone. The specificity of this receptor is unknown. No much larger clonotype is one base removed from it; base qualities were not supplied.

The sequence joins TRBV14 to TRBJ2-2; TRBD1 is a weak D gene call, 6 bases matching. Specimen: naive CD4+ T cells from blood. The cell subset or site label, read with the paper, signifies: true naive CD4+ T cells. This sequence was found in a woman aged 18-29 years in good health. The CDR3: CASSRITGSNTGELFF. The sequenced DNA is TGTGCCAGCAGCCGAATAACAGGGTCGAACACCGGGGAGCTGTTTTTT.